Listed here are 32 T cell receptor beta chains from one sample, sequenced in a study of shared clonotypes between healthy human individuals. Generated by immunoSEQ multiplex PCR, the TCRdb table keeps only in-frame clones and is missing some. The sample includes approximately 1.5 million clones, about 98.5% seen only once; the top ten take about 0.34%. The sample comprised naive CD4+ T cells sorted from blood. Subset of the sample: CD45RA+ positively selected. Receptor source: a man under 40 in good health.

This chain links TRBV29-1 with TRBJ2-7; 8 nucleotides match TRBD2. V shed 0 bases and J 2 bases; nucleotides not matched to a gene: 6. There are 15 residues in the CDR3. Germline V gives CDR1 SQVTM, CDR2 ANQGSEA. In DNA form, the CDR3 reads TGCAGCGTTGAAGATCAGGCGGGAGGTGCCTACGAGCAGTACTTC. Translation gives CSVEDQAGGAYEQYF.

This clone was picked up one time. The CDR3 sequence is CASSLKTSGSSETQYF. CDR3 sequence (DNA): TGCGCCAGCAGCTTGAAGACTAGCGGGAGTTCAGAGACCCAGTACTTC. The rearrangement uses TRBV5-1 and TRBJ2-5; 12 nucleotides match TRBD2. This CDR3 has 16 amino acids. Germline lookup yields CDR1 SGHRS and CDR2 YFSETQ. With V trimmed by 1 base and J by 4 bases, 5 bases remained unmatched.

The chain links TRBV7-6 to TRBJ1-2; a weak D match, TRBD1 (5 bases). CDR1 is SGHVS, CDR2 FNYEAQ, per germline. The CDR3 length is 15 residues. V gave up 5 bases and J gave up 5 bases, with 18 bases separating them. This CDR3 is CASSPDSTPGYGYTF. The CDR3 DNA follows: TGTGCCAGCAGCCCCGACTCAACCCCAGGGTATGGCTACACCTTC.

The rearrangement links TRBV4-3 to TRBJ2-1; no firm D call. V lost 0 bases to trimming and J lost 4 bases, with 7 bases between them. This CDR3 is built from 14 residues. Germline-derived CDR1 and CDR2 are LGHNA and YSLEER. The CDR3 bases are TGCGCCAGCAGCCAAGAGATATCGTACAATGAGCAGTTCTTC. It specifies CASSQEISYNEQFF.

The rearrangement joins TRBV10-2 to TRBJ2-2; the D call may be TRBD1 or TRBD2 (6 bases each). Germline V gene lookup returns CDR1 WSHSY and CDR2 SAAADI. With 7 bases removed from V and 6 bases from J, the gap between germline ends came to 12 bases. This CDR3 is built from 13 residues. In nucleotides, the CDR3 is TGCGCCAGCACCGAGAGGGGGGCCGGGGAGCTGTTTTTT. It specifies CASTERGAGELFF.

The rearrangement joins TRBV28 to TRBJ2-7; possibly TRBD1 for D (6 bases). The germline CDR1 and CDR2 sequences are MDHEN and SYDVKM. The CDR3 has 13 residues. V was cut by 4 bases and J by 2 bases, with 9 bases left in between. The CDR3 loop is CASSSDSPYEQYF. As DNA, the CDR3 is TGTGCCAGCAGTTCGGACAGCCCCTACGAGCAGTACTTC.

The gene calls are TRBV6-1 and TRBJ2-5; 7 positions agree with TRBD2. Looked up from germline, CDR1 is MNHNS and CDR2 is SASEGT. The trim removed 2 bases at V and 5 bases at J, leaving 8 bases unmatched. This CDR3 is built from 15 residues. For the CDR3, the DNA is TGTGCCAGCAGTGAATTAAGGCGGGAGTACGAGACCCAGTACTTC. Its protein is CASSELRREYETQYF.

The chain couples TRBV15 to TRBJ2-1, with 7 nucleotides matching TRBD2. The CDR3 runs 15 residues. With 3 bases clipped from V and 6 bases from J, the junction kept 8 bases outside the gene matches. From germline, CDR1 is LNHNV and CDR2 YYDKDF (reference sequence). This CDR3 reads CATSSGVAGPNEQFF. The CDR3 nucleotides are TGTGCCACCAGCAGCGGGGTAGCGGGCCCCAATGAGCAGTTCTTC.

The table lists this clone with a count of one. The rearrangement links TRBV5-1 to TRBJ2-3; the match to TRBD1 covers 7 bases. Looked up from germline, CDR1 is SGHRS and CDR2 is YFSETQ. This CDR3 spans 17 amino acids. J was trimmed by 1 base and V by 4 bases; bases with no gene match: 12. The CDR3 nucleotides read TGCGCCAGCAGCCGTCGCAGAGGGGGCGTTGGCACAGATACGCAGTATTTT. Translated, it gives CASSRRRGGVGTDTQYF.

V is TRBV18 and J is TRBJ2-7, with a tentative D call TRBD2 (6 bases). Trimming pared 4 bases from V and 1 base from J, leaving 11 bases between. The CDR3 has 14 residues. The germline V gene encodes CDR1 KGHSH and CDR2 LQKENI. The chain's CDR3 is CASSRRDGSYEQYF. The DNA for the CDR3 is TGTGCCAGCTCACGGAGGGACGGGTCCTACGAGCAGTACTTC.

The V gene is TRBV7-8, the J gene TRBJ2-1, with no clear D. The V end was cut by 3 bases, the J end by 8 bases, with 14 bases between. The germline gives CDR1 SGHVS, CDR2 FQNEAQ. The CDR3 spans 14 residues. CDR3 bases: TGTGCCAGCAGCTTTGATGACTCTTGGGATGAGCAGTTCTTC. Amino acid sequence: CASSFDDSWDEQFF.

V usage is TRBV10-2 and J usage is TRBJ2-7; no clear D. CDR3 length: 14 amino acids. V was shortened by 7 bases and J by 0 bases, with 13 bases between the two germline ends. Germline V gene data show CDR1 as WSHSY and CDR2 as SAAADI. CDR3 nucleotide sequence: TGCGCCAGCACTTTGGACGTCTACTCCTACGAGCAGTACTTC. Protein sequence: CASTLDVYSYEQYF.

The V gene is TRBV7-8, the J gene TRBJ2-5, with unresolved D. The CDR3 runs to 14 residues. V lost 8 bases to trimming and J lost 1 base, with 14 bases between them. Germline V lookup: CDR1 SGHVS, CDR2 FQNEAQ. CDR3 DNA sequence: TGTGCCAGCCACCAAAGTGGGTTCCAAGAGACCCAGTACTTC. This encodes CASHQSGFQETQYF.

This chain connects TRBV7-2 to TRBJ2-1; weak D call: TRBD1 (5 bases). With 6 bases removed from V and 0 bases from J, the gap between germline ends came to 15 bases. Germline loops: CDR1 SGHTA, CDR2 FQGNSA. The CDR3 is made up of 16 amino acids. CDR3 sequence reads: CASRLLGRSSYNEQFF. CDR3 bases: TGTGCCAGCAGGCTTCTGGGGCGGAGCTCCTACAATGAGCAGTTCTTC.

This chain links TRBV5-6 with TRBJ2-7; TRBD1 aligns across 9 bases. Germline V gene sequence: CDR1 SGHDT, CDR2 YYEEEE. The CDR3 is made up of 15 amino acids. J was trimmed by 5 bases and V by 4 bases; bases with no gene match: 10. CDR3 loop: CASSTSGTGHNEQYF. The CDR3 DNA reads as TGTGCCAGCAGCACCTCCGGGACAGGGCACAACGAGCAGTACTTC.

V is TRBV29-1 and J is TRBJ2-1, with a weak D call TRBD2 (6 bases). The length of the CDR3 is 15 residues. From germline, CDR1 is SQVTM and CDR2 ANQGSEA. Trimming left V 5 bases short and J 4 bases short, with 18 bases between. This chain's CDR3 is CSVIYREGRYNEQFF. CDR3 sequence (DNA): TGCAGCGTTATTTACCGGGAAGGGAGGTACAATGAGCAGTTCTTC.

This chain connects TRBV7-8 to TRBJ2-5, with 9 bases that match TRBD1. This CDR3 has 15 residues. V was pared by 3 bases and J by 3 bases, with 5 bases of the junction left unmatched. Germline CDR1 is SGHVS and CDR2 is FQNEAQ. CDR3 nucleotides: TGTGCCAGCAGCTTTGCCCGGGACAGGGAAGAGACCCAGTACTTC. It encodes CASSFARDREETQYF. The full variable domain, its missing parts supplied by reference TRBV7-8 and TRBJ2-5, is GAGVSQSPRYKVAKRGQDVALRCDPISGHVSLFWYQQALGQGPEFLTYFQNEAQLDKSGLPSDRFFAERPEGSVSTLKIQRTQQEDSAVYLCASSFARDREETQYFGPGTRLLVL.

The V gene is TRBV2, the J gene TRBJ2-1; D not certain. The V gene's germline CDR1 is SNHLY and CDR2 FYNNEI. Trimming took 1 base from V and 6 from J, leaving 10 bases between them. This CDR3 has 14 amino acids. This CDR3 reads CASSEEAFANEQFF. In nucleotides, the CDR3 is TGTGCCAGCAGTGAAGAGGCCTTTGCCAATGAGCAGTTCTTC.

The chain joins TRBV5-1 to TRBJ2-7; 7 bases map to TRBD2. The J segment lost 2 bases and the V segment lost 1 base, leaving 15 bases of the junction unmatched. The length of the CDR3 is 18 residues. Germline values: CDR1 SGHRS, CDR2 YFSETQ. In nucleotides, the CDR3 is TGCGCCAGCAGCTTGCGAGCGGGAACAACGAAGAAAACCTACGAGCAGTACTTC. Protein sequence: CASSLRAGTTKKTYEQYF.

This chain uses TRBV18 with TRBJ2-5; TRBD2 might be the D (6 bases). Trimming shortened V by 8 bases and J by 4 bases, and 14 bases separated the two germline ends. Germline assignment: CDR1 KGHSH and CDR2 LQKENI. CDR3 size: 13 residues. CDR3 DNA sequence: TGTGCCAGCGGGGACTCGGTTGGAGAGACCCAGTACTTC. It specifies CASGDSVGETQYF.

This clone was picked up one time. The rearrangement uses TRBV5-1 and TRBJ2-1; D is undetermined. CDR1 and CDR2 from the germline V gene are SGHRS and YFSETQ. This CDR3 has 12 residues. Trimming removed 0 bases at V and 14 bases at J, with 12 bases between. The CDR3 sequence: CASSLATGSEFF. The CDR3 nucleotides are TGCGCCAGCAGCTTGGCGACGGGTTCTGAGTTCTTC.

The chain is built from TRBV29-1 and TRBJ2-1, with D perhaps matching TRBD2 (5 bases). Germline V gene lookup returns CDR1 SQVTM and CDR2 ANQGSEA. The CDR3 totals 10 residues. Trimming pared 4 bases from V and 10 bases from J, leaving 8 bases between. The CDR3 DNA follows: TGCAGCGTTGGATCGGGAGAGCAGTTCTTC. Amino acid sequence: CSVGSGEQFF.

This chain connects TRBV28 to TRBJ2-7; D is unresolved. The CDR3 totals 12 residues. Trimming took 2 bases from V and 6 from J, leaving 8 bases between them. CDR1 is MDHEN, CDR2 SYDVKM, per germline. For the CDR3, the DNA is TGTGCCAGCAGTTTACCGGCAGCCGAGCAGTACTTC. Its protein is CASSLPAAEQYF. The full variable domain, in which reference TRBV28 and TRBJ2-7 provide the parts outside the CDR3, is DVKVTQSSRYLVKRTGEKVFLECVQDMDHENMFWYRQDPGLGLRLIYFSYDVKMKEKGDIPEGYSVSREKKERFSLILESASTNQTSMYLCASSLPAAEQYFGPGTRLTVT.

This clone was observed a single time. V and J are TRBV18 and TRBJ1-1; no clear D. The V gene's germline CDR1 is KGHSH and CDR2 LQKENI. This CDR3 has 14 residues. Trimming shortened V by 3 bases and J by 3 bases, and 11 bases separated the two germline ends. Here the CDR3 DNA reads TGTGCCAGCTCACCGAGATACGGTGACACTGAAGCTTTCTTT. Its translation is CASSPRYGDTEAFF.

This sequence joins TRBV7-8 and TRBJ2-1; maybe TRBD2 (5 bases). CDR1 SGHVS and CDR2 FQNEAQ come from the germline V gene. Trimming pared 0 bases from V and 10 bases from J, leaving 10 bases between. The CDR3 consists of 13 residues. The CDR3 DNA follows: TGTGCCAGCAGCTTAGCGGGGAGCGGCGAGCAGTTCTTC. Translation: CASSLAGSGEQFF.

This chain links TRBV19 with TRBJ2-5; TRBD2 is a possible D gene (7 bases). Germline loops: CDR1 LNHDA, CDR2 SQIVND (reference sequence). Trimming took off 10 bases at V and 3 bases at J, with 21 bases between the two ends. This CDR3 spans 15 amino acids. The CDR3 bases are TGTGCCACTACGCACCTGGGGGGGCAAAAAGAGACCCAGTACTTC. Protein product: CATTHLGGQKETQYF. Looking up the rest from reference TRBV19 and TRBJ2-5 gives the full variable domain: DGGITQSPKYLFRKEGQNVTLSCEQNLNHDAMYWYRQDPGQGLRLIYYSQIVNDFQKGDIAEGYSVSREKKESFPLTVTSAQKNPTAFYLCATTHLGGQKETQYFGPGTRLLVL.

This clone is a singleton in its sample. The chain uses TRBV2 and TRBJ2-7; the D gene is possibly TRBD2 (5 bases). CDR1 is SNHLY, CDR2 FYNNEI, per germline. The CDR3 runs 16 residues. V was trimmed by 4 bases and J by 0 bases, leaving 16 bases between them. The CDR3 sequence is CASSAEGQLLSYEQYF. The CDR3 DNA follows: TGTGCCAGCAGTGCAGAGGGCCAGCTCCTCTCCTACGAGCAGTACTTC.

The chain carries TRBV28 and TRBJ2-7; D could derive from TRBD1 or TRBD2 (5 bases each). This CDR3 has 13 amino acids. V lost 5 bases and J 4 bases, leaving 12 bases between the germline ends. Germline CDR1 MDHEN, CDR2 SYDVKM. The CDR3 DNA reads TGTGCCAGCAGTCGGGGCGGGCTGTACGAGCAGTACTTC. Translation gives CASSRGGLYEQYF.

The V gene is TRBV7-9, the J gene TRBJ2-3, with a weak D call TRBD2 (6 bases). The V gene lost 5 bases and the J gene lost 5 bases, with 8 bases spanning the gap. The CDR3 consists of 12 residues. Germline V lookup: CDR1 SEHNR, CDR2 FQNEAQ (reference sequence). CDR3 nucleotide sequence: TGTGCCAGCAGCGCCGGGGGAGATACGCAGTATTTT. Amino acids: CASSAGGDTQYF.

This chain's CDR3 is CASSLALTGLGNEQFF. CDR3 coding DNA: TGTGCCAGCAGCTTAGCCCTGACGGGCTTGGGCAATGAGCAGTTCTTC. This chain joins TRBV7-9 and TRBJ2-1; D gene uncertain. CDR3 length: 16 amino acids. Trimming pared 0 bases from V and 6 bases from J, leaving 15 bases between. Germline V CDR1 and CDR2: SEHNR, FQNEAQ (reference sequence).

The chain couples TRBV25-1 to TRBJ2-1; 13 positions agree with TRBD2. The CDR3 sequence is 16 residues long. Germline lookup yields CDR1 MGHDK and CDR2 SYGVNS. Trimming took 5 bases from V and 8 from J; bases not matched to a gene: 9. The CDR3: CASSQLAGGPFDEQFF. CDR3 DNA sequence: TGTGCCAGCAGTCAACTAGCGGGAGGGCCTTTCGATGAGCAGTTCTTC.

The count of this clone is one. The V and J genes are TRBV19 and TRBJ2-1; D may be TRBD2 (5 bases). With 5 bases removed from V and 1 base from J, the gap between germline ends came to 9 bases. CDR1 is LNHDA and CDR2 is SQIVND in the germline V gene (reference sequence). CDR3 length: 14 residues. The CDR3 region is CASSEGLSYNEQFF. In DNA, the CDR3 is TGTGCCAGTAGTGAGGGTCTATCCTACAATGAGCAGTTCTTC.